A selection of T cell receptor beta chains follows, all from one sample in a study of cytomegalovirus exposure and HLA in healthy donors. TCRdb's copy holds only in-frame clones and misses some; the assay was immunoSEQ multiplex PCR. The table includes under 130,000 clones, roughly 78% detected once. Sequencing used PBMCs. These receptors were collected from a woman between 35 and 50 years old in good health and CMV-seronegative. Each CDR3 is given with its conserved first and last residue. The D gene is left open where the match is weak. Clone size appears in some rows only: once, few, many, or a class for an expanded clone.

clone size: .
V gene: TRBV5-1
D gene: .
J gene: TRBJ1-1
CDR3 DNA: TGCGCCAGCAGCTTGGGGAGTGGTAAAACTGAAGCTTTCTTT
CDR3 protein: CASSLGSGKTEAFF

clone size: .
V gene: TRBV28
D gene: .
J gene: TRBJ1-2
CDR3 DNA: TGTGCCAGCAGTTCCCCCCGGGGGGCGGATCGGTATGGCTACACCTTC
CDR3 protein: CASSSPRGADRYGYTF

clone size: .
V gene: TRBV11-2
D gene: TRBD1
J gene: TRBJ2-1
CDR3 DNA: TGTGCCAGCAGCAGTCAAGGGGGACAGGGGGACAATGAGCAGTTCTTC
CDR3 protein: CASSSQGGQGDNEQFF

clone size: .
V gene: TRBV28
D gene: .
J gene: TRBJ1-3
CDR3 DNA: TGTGCTCATGGCGGAGCCCCATCCTCTGGAAACACCATATATTTT
CDR3 protein: CAHGGAPSSGNTIYF

clone size: .
V gene: TRBV7-8
D gene: .
J gene: TRBJ1-1
CDR3 DNA: TGTGCCAGCAGCTTAGGATACTCAAGGGGCACTGAAGCTTTCTTT
CDR3 protein: CASSLGYSRGTEAFF

clone size: .
V gene: TRBV18
D gene: .
J gene: TRBJ2-7
CDR3 DNA: TGTGCCAGCTCACCCGAGGGTAGGTCCTACGAGCAGTACTTC
CDR3 protein: CASSPEGRSYEQYF

clone size: once
V gene: TRBV11-3
D gene: TRBD1
J gene: TRBJ2-7
CDR3 DNA: TGTGCCAGCAGCCTACAGGGGTCCTACGAGCAGTACTTC
CDR3 protein: CASSLQGSYEQYF

clone size: few
V gene: TRBV5-4
D gene: TRBD1
J gene: TRBJ2-1
CDR3 DNA: TGTGCCAGCAGCCACAGGGGTTATGAGCAGTTCTTC
CDR3 protein: CASSHRGYEQFF

clone size: .
V gene: TRBV5-6
D gene: TRBD2
J gene: TRBJ2-1
CDR3 DNA: TGTGCCAGCAGTTCCGCCGGACTAGCCGGTTACAATGAGCAGTTCTTC
CDR3 protein: CASSSAGLAGYNEQFF

clone size: .
V gene: TRBV6-1
D gene: .
J gene: TRBJ1-4
CDR3 DNA: TGTGCCAGCAGTGAAGGGGGGACATCCGTTCTTAATGAAAAACTGTTTTTT
CDR3 protein: CASSEGGTSVLNEKLFF

clone size: .
V gene: TRBV4-2
D gene: .
J gene: TRBJ2-1
CDR3 DNA: TGTGCCAGCAGCCAAGTCGACAGCCTCTCCTACAATGAGCAGTTCTTC
CDR3 protein: CASSQVDSLSYNEQFF

clone size: .
V gene: TRBV6-1
D gene: TRBD1
J gene: TRBJ1-5
CDR3 DNA: TGTGCCAGCCAGACGGGACAGGGAAACCAGCCCCAGCATTTT
CDR3 protein: CASQTGQGNQPQHF

clone size: .
V gene: TRBV27
D gene: .
J gene: TRBJ1-1
CDR3 DNA: TGTGCCAGCAGTTTTGGGAGATTTTCTGAAGCTTTCTTT
CDR3 protein: CASSFGRFSEAFF

clone size: .
V gene: TRBV29-1
D gene: .
J gene: TRBJ1-5
CDR3 DNA: TGCAGCGTTGGAGGAGGCAATCAGCCCCAGCATTTT
CDR3 protein: CSVGGGNQPQHF

clone size: .
V gene: TRBV7-2
D gene: TRBD2
J gene: TRBJ2-7
CDR3 DNA: TGTGCCAGCAGCTTAGGGCTAGCGGAGGTTTTAGGGCAGTACTTC
CDR3 protein: CASSLGLAEVLGQYF

clone size: .
V gene: TRBV28
D gene: .
J gene: TRBJ1-2
CDR3 DNA: TGTGCCAGCACCTTCAGAAGTCGGGATGGCTACACCTTC
CDR3 protein: CASTFRSRDGYTF

clone size: .
V gene: TRBV30
D gene: .
J gene: TRBJ2-7
CDR3 DNA: TGTGCCTTGGCCCGGATACAGGGCGAGGAGCAGTACTTC
CDR3 protein: CALARIQGEEQYF

clone size: .
V gene: TRBV25-1
D gene: .
J gene: TRBJ2-5
CDR3 DNA: TGTGCCAGCACCAAAGAAGGCAGACAAAGGGGGACCCAGTACTTC
CDR3 protein: CASTKEGRQRGTQYF

clone size: .
V gene: TRBV29-1
D gene: TRBD2
J gene: TRBJ2-3
CDR3 DNA: TGCAGCGTTGAAGGTTTAACTAGCGGGGGTTTATCCCCAGATACGCAGTATTTT
CDR3 protein: CSVEGLTSGGLSPDTQYF

clone size: .
V gene: TRBV6-1
D gene: .
J gene: TRBJ2-2
CDR3 DNA: TGTGCCAGCCATACGACAGCGTTCACCGGGGAGCTGTTTTTT
CDR3 protein: CASHTTAFTGELFF